This T cell receptor beta chain was identified in a study of blood T cell repertoires in COVID-19. The CDR3 spans 12 residues. Germline V gives CDR1 KGHDR, CDR2 SFDVKD. The V end lost 4 bases, the J end lost 10 bases, and 13 bases lay between the germline ends. This clone was counted only a few times. Method: immunoSEQ multiplex PCR; TCRdb's copy keeps in-frame clones and lacks some. The sample shows around 95,000 clones, around 88% of them seen only once. The rearrangement uses TRBV24-1 and TRBJ2-7; a possible D gene is TRBD2 (6 bases). The source material was peripheral blood. The receptor was derived from a human donor in a cohort sampled during active COVID-19. As DNA, the CDR3 is TGTGCCACCAGTGAGTCCGGGACTGTACAGTACTTC. It is translated as CATSESGTVQYF.